Included here is one TCR beta chain sequence, with context. The method was immunoSEQ multiplex PCR; TCRdb's version includes in-frame clones alone and lacks a portion of them. The data contain tens of thousands of clones, approximately 88% of them seen just once; the ten biggest clones take up roughly 4%. This sample is drawn from a study of blood T cell repertoires in COVID-19. Background on the study: Acute-phase and convalescent COVID-19 samples originated in the United States, Italy and Spain.

V lost 0 bases and J lost 1, with 6 bases in between. From germline, CDR1 is WNHNN and CDR2 SYGVQD (reference sequence). This CDR3 has 14 amino acids. The clonotype comes from a human donor in a cohort sampled during active COVID-19. V usage is TRBV10-1 and J usage is TRBJ1-1; D uncertain. Sample: peripheral blood. CDR3 DNA: TGCGCCAGCAGTGAGTCTGGCCGGAACACTGAAGCTTTCTTT. It yields the protein CASSESGRNTEAFF.